The sequence of this TCR beta chain was determined in a study of chemoradiotherapy in HPV16-positive cancers. Germline assignment: CDR1 GTSNPN and CDR2 SVGIG (reference sequence). With 0 bases clipped from V and 4 bases from J, the junction kept 25 bases outside the gene matches. The CDR3 is made up of 21 amino acids. Sequencing was performed with immunoSEQ multiplex PCR; in TCRdb, only in-frame clones are kept and a portion is missing. This sample has over 20,000 clones, with less than 90% found just once. Notes on the study in general: During treatment, candidate HPV-specific clones and E7-related motifs expanded in tumor. Better recurrence-free survival went with HPV-responsive T-cell expansion in HPV16-positive patients. HPV-specific T cells were functionally defined from only a couple of HPV16-positive patients.

Samples were taken several times over chemoradiotherapy. About this clone itself: Its matching antigen is unknown.

The TCR comes from a human donor with HPV-associated anogenital cancer. V and J are TRBV30 and TRBJ1-1; 8 bases align to TRBD1. Sample: blood, taken from a patient who underwent chemoradiotherapy. This CDR3 is CAWSVLIFPRLTGVRGTEAFF. The CDR3 nucleotides are TGTGCCTGGAGTGTACTGATTTTCCCTAGACTGACAGGGGTGAGAGGCACTGAAGCTTTCTTT. The full variable domain, its missing parts supplied by reference TRBV30 and TRBJ1-1, is SQTIHQWPATLVQPVGSPLSLECTVEGTSNPNLYWYRQAAGRGLQLLFYSVGIGQISSEVPQNLSASRPQDRQFILSSKKLLLSDSGFYLCAWSVLIFPRLTGVRGTEAFFGQGTRLTVV.